Each of the 12 T cell receptor beta chains below was sequenced from the same sample in a study of long-term antiretroviral therapy in people with HIV. Researchers report immunoSEQ v3.0 was run at survey level. Sequencing was performed with immunoSEQ multiplex PCR; in TCRdb, only in-frame clones are kept and a portion is missing. This sample carries about 20,000 clones, approximately 90% of them seen once, and the ten largest clones take roughly 8.4%. The sample consisted of unsorted PBMCs, taken about 4.1 years before starting antiretroviral therapy. The receptors were sampled from a woman in her twenties or thirties with HIV.

About this clone: This sample includes further DNA sequences coding for the same CDR3. The chain combines TRBV2 with TRBJ1-1; D remains unclear. This CDR3 has 12 amino acids. Germline V gene sequence: CDR1 SNHLY, CDR2 FYNNEI. The ends were cut back, 4 bases at V and 0 bases at J, with 3 bases in the middle. This chain's CDR3 is CASSVLNTEAFF. CDR3 coding DNA: TGTGCCAGCAGTGTTTTGAACACTGAAGCTTTCTTT.

The chain is built from TRBV7-2 and TRBJ1-2, with 9 bases fitting TRBD1. Germline V gene lookup returns CDR1 SGHTA and CDR2 FQGNSA. Trimming removed 4 bases from V and 3 bases from J; junction bases left unmatched: 3. The CDR3 is 14 residues long. This CDR3 is CASSSDRGDYGYTF. DNA of the CDR3: TGTGCCAGCAGCTCAGACAGGGGGGACTATGGCTACACCTTC. Full variable domain (missing parts from reference TRBV7-2 and TRBJ1-2): GAGVSQSPSNKVTEKGKDVELRCDPISGHTALYWYRQSLGQGLEFLIYFQGNSAPDKSGLPSDRFSAERTGGSVSTLTIQRTQQEDSAVYLCASSSDRGDYGYTFGSGTRLTVV.

V usage is TRBV7-2 and J usage is TRBJ2-5; tentatively, D is TRBD2 (7 bases). The V end lost 1 base, the J end lost 6 bases, and 12 bases lay between the germline ends. CDR3 length equals 14 residues. The V gene's germline CDR1 is SGHTA and CDR2 FQGNSA. CDR3 DNA sequence: TGTGCCAGCAGCTTAGAGGGGGGGCCTCAGACCCAGTACTTC. This encodes CASSLEGGPQTQYF.

This clone was seen more than once but under ten times. This chain joins TRBV6-5 and TRBJ1-2; the D is unclear. The V and J ends lost 5 bases and 5 bases respectively, with 15 bases between them. Germline V gives CDR1 MNHEY, CDR2 SVGAGI. The CDR3 has 14 amino acids. The CDR3 coding sequence is TGTGCCAGCAGTCCGAACGGCGAGGGATATGGCTACACCTTC. This sequence encodes CASSPNGEGYGYTF.

The chain uses TRBV19 and TRBJ2-7; 8 bases fit TRBD1. The germline V gene encodes CDR1 LNHDA and CDR2 SQIVND (reference sequence). CDR3 length equals 15 residues. After removal of 5 bases from V and 0 bases from J, the junction contained 6 bases not matched to a gene. The CDR3 DNA reads as TGTGCCAGTAGTGAAACAGGGGGGAGCTCCTACGAGCAGTACTTC. Protein: CASSETGGSSYEQYF.

This chain links TRBV18 with TRBJ1-1; 8 nucleotides agree with TRBD1. This CDR3 spans 17 amino acids. The trim removed 1 base at V and 0 bases at J, leaving 7 bases unmatched. Germline V gene lookup returns CDR1 KGHSH and CDR2 LQKENI. The CDR3: CASSPRDRGDMNTEAFF. CDR3 sequence (DNA): TGTGCCAGCTCACCACGAGACAGGGGAGACATGAACACTGAAGCTTTCTTT.

The gene calls are TRBV19 and TRBJ1-1; 7 nucleotides align to TRBD1. This CDR3 has 14 residues. CDR1 and CDR2 from the germline V gene are LNHDA and SQIVND (reference sequence). V gave up 6 bases and J gave up 1 base; unmatched junction bases: 5. This CDR3 is CASSHRGANTEAFF. The CDR3 coding sequence is TGTGCCAGTAGCCACAGGGGCGCGAACACTGAAGCTTTCTTT.

This sequence joins TRBV27 and TRBJ2-7; a possible D gene is TRBD1 (5 bases). This CDR3 spans 13 amino acids. V was pared by 6 bases and J by 0 bases, with 9 bases between. From germline, CDR1 is MNHEY and CDR2 SMNVEV (reference sequence). CDR3 sequence: CASRLDISYEQYF. In DNA form, the CDR3 reads TGTGCCAGCAGACTGGACATCTCCTACGAGCAGTACTTC.

This chain joins TRBV19 and TRBJ2-5; D tentatively fits TRBD1 or TRBD2 (5 bases each). This CDR3 comprises 15 residues. Trimming shortened V by 1 base and J by 4 bases, and 13 bases separated the two germline ends. CDR1 is LNHDA, CDR2 SQIVND, per germline (reference sequence). The CDR3 spells CASSIVPDGAETQYF. The CDR3 region has the DNA TGTGCCAGTAGTATAGTCCCTGACGGGGCAGAGACCCAGTACTTC. The complete variable domain, with remaining parts taken from reference TRBV19 and TRBJ2-5, reads DGGITQSPKYLFRKEGQNVTLSCEQNLNHDAMYWYRQDPGQGLRLIYYSQIVNDFQKGDIAEGYSVSREKKESFPLTVTSAQKNPTAFYLCASSIVPDGAETQYFGPGTRLLVL.

V usage is TRBV15 and J usage is TRBJ1-6, with 7 bases aligning to TRBD1. CDR3 length equals 14 residues. Germline assignment: CDR1 LNHNV and CDR2 YYDKDF (reference sequence). Trimming at V came to 1 base and at J to 11 bases, leaving 5 bases not matched to a gene. The CDR3 loop reads CATSRGDSPAPLHF. The CDR3, as DNA: TGTGCCACCAGCAGAGGGGACAGTCCCGCACCCCTCCACTTT.

The CDR3 DNA reads as TGTGCCAGCAGCCCGATGGGGGTGAACACCGGGGAGCTGTTTTTT. It specifies CASSPMGVNTGELFF. V usage is TRBV7-2 and J usage is TRBJ2-2, with D perhaps TRBD1 or TRBD2 (5 bases each). V was pared by 5 bases and J by 1 base, with 11 bases between. Germline CDR1 reads SGHTA; CDR2 reads FQGNSA. The CDR3 is 15 residues long. Using reference TRBV7-2 and TRBJ2-2 for the parts outside the CDR3, the full variable domain is GAGVSQSPSNKVTEKGKDVELRCDPISGHTALYWYRQSLGQGLEFLIYFQGNSAPDKSGLPSDRFSAERTGGSVSTLTIQRTQQEDSAVYLCASSPMGVNTGELFFGEGSRLTVL.

The chain links TRBV7-2 to TRBJ2-2, with 8 bases lining up with TRBD1. This CDR3 has 17 residues. The V segment lost 5 bases and the J segment 2 bases; nucleotides outside the gene matches: 10. The germline V gene has CDR1 SGHTA and CDR2 FQGNSA. CDR3 in DNA: TGTGCCAGCAGCATACACCGGGACAGGATCAACACCGGGGAGCTGTTTTTT. Translating it yields CASSIHRDRINTGELFF. Together with reference TRBV7-2 and TRBJ2-2, the CDR3 gives the full variable domain: GAGVSQSPSNKVTEKGKDVELRCDPISGHTALYWYRQSLGQGLEFLIYFQGNSAPDKSGLPSDRFSAERTGGSVSTLTIQRTQQEDSAVYLCASSIHRDRINTGELFFGEGSRLTVL.